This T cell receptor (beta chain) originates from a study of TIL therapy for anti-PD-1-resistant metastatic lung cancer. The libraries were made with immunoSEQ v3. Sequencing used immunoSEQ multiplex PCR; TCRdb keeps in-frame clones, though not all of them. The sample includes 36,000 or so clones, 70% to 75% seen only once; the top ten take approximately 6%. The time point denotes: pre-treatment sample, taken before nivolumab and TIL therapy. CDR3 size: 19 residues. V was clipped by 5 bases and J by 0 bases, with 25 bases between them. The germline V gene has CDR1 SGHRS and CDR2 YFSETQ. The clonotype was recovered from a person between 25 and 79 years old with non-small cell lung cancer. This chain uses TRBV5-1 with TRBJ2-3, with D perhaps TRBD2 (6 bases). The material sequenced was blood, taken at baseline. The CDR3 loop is CASSYLPGRRGVSTDTQYF. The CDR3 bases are TGCGCCAGCAGTTACCTTCCGGGCCGGAGGGGCGTAAGCACAGATACGCAGTATTTT.